The 21 T cell receptor beta chains given below trace back to one sample, sequenced in a study of beta chain features in type 1 diabetes. Findings of the study overall: TCRB CDR3 length was moderately but significantly reduced in all four CD4+ subsets of Type 1 diabetes patients.

The antigens these receptors bind are not known. Reverse transcription of all isolated RNA meant that expressed TCRB transcripts were sequenced. Only in-frame clones appear in the TCRdb table, and some are missing; sequencing was by immunoSEQ multiplex PCR. This sample has about 190,000 clones, with roughly 8% found just once. The sequencing input was central memory CD4+ T cells from blood. The receptors shown here come from a young man with type 1 diabetes.

The chain links TRBV27 to TRBJ2-1; TRBD2 might be the D (6 bases). Germline lookup yields CDR1 MNHEY and CDR2 SMNVEV (reference sequence). This CDR3 comprises 14 residues. The V end lost 5 bases, the J end lost 8 bases, and 16 bases lay between the germline ends. This CDR3 is CASSPRHGGYEQFF. The CDR3 region has the DNA TGTGCCAGCAGTCCCCGCCACGGGGGTTATGAGCAGTTCTTC.

This clone was seen at least ten times. The V and J genes are TRBV23-1 and TRBJ2-7, with D perhaps matching TRBD1 (5 bases). TRBV23-1 is noted as an ORF with a role that remains uncertain. Trimming removed 0 bases from V and 3 bases from J, with 12 bases in between. This CDR3 spans 15 amino acids. The chain's CDR3 is CASSQSGSTVYEQYF. The CDR3 DNA follows: TGCGCCAGCAGTCAATCTGGATCGACAGTCTACGAGCAGTACTTC.

In its sample, this clone was seen a few times. V is TRBV4-3 and J is TRBJ1-6; TRBD1 matches 7 bases. V trimming: 0 bases; J trimming: 0 bases; junction bases outside the gene matches: 8. This CDR3 has 19 residues. Germline CDR1 LGHNA, CDR2 YSLEER. The CDR3: CASSQDQRGLSSYNSPLHF. The CDR3 DNA follows: TGCGCCAGCAGCCAAGATCAGAGGGGGCTGAGCTCCTATAATTCACCCCTCCACTTT.

This clone was counted only a few times. This sequence joins TRBV27 and TRBJ1-1; 8 bases are a match to TRBD1. The CDR3 has 16 amino acids. The V and J ends lost 7 bases and 7 bases, in that order; junction bases with no gene match: 17. The germline V gene has CDR1 MNHEY and CDR2 SMNVEV (reference sequence). The CDR3 nucleotides are TGTGCCAGCAAGAGGAGGCTAGTTACAGGGGGAAGTGAAGCTTTCTTT. As protein: CASKRRLVTGGSEAFF.

The genes are TRBV7-2 and TRBJ2-7, with D unresolved. The CDR3 is made up of 12 amino acids. Trimming took 5 bases from V and 0 from J, leaving 5 bases between them. Germline V gene sequence: CDR1 SGHTA, CDR2 FQGNSA. The chain's CDR3 is CASSPTSYEQYF. In nucleotides, the CDR3 is TGTGCCAGCAGCCCTACCTCCTACGAGCAGTACTTC.

This clone has at least ten counts. V and J are TRBV4-3 and TRBJ1-2; D not certain. V lost 0 bases, J lost 6 bases, and 5 bases lay in between. Germline V lookup: CDR1 LGHNA, CDR2 YSLEER. The CDR3 spans 12 residues. The CDR3 reads CASSQDTDGYTF. CDR3 nucleotide sequence: TGCGCCAGCAGCCAAGATACGGATGGCTACACCTTC.

This clone was seen only a few times. The chain has TRBV5-1 and TRBJ2-3; weak D call: TRBD2 (5 bases). The ends were cut back, 6 bases at V and 6 bases at J, with 20 bases in the middle. There are 15 residues in the CDR3. Germline V CDR1 and CDR2: SGHRS, YFSETQ. The CDR3 here is CASKPNTARGDTQYF. CDR3 DNA: TGCGCCAGCAAACCCAATACCGCTCGAGGGGATACGCAGTATTTT. Based on the CDR3 plus reference TRBV5-1 and TRBJ2-3, the full variable domain is KAGVTQTPRYLIKTRGQQVTLSCSPISGHRSVSWYQQTPGQGLQFLFEYFSETQRNKGNFPGRFSGRQFSNSRSEMNVSTLELGDSALYLCASKPNTARGDTQYFGPGTRLTVL.

The chain couples TRBV9 to TRBJ2-7, with 7 bases identical to TRBD1. The germline V gene has CDR1 SGDLS and CDR2 YYNGEE. This CDR3 is 15 amino acids long. V dropped 1 base and J dropped 4; count of bases not matched to a gene: 8. The CDR3 DNA sequence: TGTGCCAGCAGCGTAAAACCGGGACAGAATTACGAGCAGTACTTC. Amino acids: CASSVKPGQNYEQYF.

In this sample, this clone turned up a few times. The chain combines TRBV10-3 with TRBJ2-5, with no clear D. V lost 2 bases and J lost 4, with 5 bases in between. Germline-derived CDR1 and CDR2 are ENHRY and SYGVKD. The CDR3 length is 12 residues. The CDR3 loop is CAISEPGETQYF. The CDR3 bases are TGTGCCATCAGTGAGCCGGGAGAGACCCAGTACTTC.

In its sample, this clone was seen a few times. The CDR3 sequence: CASSLNSRNTEAFF. The CDR3 nucleotides read TGCGCCAGCAGCCTAAACAGCCGTAACACTGAAGCTTTCTTT. The rearrangement uses TRBV5-1 and TRBJ1-1, with no clear D. This CDR3 has 14 amino acids. Per the germline V gene, CDR1 is SGHRS and CDR2 is YFSETQ. Deletions cut 4 bases from V and 2 bases from J, with 12 bases between. The complete variable domain, with remaining parts taken from reference TRBV5-1 and TRBJ1-1, reads KAGVTQTPRYLIKTRGQQVTLSCSPISGHRSVSWYQQTPGQGLQFLFEYFSETQRNKGNFPGRFSGRQFSNSRSEMNVSTLELGDSALYLCASSLNSRNTEAFFGQGTRLTVV.

In this sample, this clone turned up a few times. CDR3 residues: CASSYQLETQYF. The CDR3 region has the DNA TGTGCCAGCAGCTACCAACTAGAGACCCAGTACTTC. The rearrangement links TRBV7-6 to TRBJ2-5, with D uncertain. The germline V and J ends were trimmed by 4 bases and 4 bases, with 7 bases remaining between them. This CDR3 is built from 12 residues. Looked up from germline, CDR1 is SGHVS and CDR2 is FNYEAQ.

The genes are TRBV7-9 and TRBJ1-3, with D tentatively TRBD1 (6 bases). V was trimmed by 3 bases and J by 4 bases, leaving 13 bases between them. The CDR3 runs to 15 residues. Germline CDR1 reads SEHNR; CDR2 reads FQNEAQ (reference sequence). CDR3 DNA sequence: TGTGCCAGCAGCTTTTGGGGGCCCAAAGGAAACACCATATATTTT. This codes for CASSFWGPKGNTIYF.

This clone was picked up a small number of times. This chain connects TRBV19 to TRBJ1-2; no clear D. Germline CDR1 LNHDA, CDR2 SQIVND (reference sequence). CDR3 length: 12 amino acids. V was shortened by 5 bases and J by 5 bases, with 9 bases between the two germline ends. The DNA for the CDR3 is TGTGCCAGTAGTGGAGGAGGGTATGGCTACACCTTC. Translated, it gives CASSGGGYGYTF.

The chain recombines TRBV11-1 with TRBJ2-5; D not certain. This CDR3 is 12 amino acids long. The V gene lost 5 bases and the J gene lost 1 base, with 5 bases spanning the gap. Germline values: CDR1 SGHAT, CDR2 FQDESV (reference sequence). CDR3: CASSLPQETQYF. CDR3 sequence (DNA): TGTGCCAGCAGCCTTCCCCAAGAGACCCAGTACTTC. Supplemented by reference TRBV11-1 and TRBJ2-5, the full variable domain reads EAEVAQSPRYKITEKSQAVAFWCDPISGHATLYWYRQILGQGPELLVQFQDESVVDDSQLPKDRFSAERLKGVDSTLKIQPAELGDSAMYLCASSLPQETQYFGPGTRLLVL.

This clone was detected ten times or more. The sample contains more than one DNA sequence encoding this CDR3. The J gene is TRBJ2-5, the V gene TRBV29-1; TRBD2 matches at 15 bases. The CDR3 runs to 14 residues. After removal of 6 bases from V and 1 base from J, the junction contained 0 bases not matched to a gene. Germline V lookup: CDR1 SQVTM, CDR2 ANQGSEA. CDR3 nucleotide sequence: TGCAGCGTGGGACTAGCGGGAGGCCAAGAGACCCAGTACTTC. Protein: CSVGLAGGQETQYF.

This chain uses TRBV18 with TRBJ2-1; weak D call: TRBD1 (5 bases). V lost 6 bases and J 8 bases, leaving 11 bases between the germline ends. CDR3 length equals 12 residues. The germline V gene has CDR1 KGHSH and CDR2 LQKENI. The CDR3 DNA reads as TGTGCCAGCTCGCCTCAGGGTTATGAGCAGTTCTTC. It translates to CASSPQGYEQFF.

The chain recombines TRBV7-2 with TRBJ2-1, with 8 bases identical to TRBD2. With 5 bases clipped from V and 9 bases from J, the junction kept 12 bases outside the gene matches. The CDR3 runs to 15 residues. In germline, CDR1 is SGHTA, CDR2 FQGNSA. CDR3 residues: CASSPLSGTRSEQFF. In DNA form, the CDR3 reads TGTGCCAGCAGCCCCCTTTCCGGGACTAGAAGTGAGCAGTTCTTC.

This clone was seen more than once but under ten times. Other DNA sequences from this sample encode an identical CDR3 as well. The chain combines TRBV4-2 with TRBJ2-1; D call uncertain. The ends were cut back, 0 bases at V and 0 bases at J, with 12 bases in the middle. Germline CDR1 reads LGHNA; CDR2 reads YNFKEQ. The CDR3 length is 17 residues. The CDR3 nucleotides read TGTGCCAGCAGCCAAGATGGTGCAGGTAGCTCCTACAATGAGCAGTTCTTC. As protein: CASSQDGAGSSYNEQFF.

The V gene is TRBV15, the J gene TRBJ2-5; 7 positions match TRBD2. Germline V gene sequence: CDR1 LNHNV, CDR2 YYDKDF (reference sequence). The CDR3 extends over 17 amino acids. Unmatched junction bases numbered 10, after V lost 1 base and J lost 2 bases. The CDR3 nucleotides read TGTGCCACCAGCAGAGTCTGGGGGTCGGGGGGACAAGAGACCCAGTACTTC. This gives the protein CATSRVWGSGGQETQYF. Full variable domain (outside the CDR3, taken from reference TRBV15 and TRBJ2-5): DAMVIQNPRYQVTQFGKPVTLSCSQTLNHNVMYWYQQKSSQAPKLLFHYYDKDFNNEADTPDNFQSRRPNTSFCFLDIRSPGLGDTAMYLCATSRVWGSGGQETQYFGPGTRLLVL.

In this sample, this clone turned up a few times. This chain joins TRBV6-6 and TRBJ2-3; D not resolved. This CDR3 spans 14 amino acids. The V gene lost 5 bases and the J gene lost 3 bases, with 12 bases spanning the gap. Germline lookup yields CDR1 MNHNY and CDR2 SVGAGI (reference sequence). The CDR3 DNA is TGTGCCAGCAGTCAACCTCCTCAGACAGATACGCAGTATTTT. As protein: CASSQPPQTDTQYF.

This clone was observed a few times. The CDR3 region is CASSQPTSGSSYNEQFF. As DNA, the CDR3 is TGTGCCAGCAGCCAACCGACTAGCGGAAGCTCCTACAATGAGCAGTTCTTC. J is TRBJ2-1 and V is TRBV11-2; 9 bases are a match to TRBD2. Trimming removed 5 bases from V and 0 bases from J; junction bases left unmatched: 8. This CDR3 has 17 amino acids. Germline CDR1 is SGHAT and CDR2 is FQNNGV.